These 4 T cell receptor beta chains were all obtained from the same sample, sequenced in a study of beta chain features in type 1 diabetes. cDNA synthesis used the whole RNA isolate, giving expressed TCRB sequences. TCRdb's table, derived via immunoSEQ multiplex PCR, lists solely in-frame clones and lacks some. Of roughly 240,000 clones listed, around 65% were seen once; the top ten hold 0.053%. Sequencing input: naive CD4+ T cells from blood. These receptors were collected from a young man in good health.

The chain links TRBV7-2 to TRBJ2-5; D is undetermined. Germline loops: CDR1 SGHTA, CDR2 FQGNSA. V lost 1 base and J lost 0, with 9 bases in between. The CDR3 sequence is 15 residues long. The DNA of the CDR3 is TGTGCCAGCAGCTTAGTATGGGGTCACCAAGAGACCCAGTACTTC. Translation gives CASSLVWGHQETQYF.

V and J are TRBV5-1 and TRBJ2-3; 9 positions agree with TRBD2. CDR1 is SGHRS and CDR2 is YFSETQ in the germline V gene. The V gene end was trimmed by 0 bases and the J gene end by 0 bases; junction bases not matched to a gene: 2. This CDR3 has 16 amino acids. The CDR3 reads CASSLGLAASTDTQYF. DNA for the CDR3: TGCGCCAGCAGCTTGGGACTAGCGGCTAGCACAGATACGCAGTATTTT.

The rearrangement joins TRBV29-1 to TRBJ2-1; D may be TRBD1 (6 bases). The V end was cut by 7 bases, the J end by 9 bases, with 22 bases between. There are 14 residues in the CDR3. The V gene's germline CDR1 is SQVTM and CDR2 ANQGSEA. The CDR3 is CSGNRVYNDGEQFF. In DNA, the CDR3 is TGCAGCGGGAACAGGGTTTACAATGACGGTGAGCAGTTCTTC.

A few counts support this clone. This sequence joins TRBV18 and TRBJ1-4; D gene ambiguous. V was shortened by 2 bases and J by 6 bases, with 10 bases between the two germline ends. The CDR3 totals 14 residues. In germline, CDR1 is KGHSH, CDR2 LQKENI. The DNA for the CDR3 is TGTGCCAGCTCACCAAGCAGGTATCATGAAAAACTGTTTTTT. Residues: CASSPSRYHEKLFF.